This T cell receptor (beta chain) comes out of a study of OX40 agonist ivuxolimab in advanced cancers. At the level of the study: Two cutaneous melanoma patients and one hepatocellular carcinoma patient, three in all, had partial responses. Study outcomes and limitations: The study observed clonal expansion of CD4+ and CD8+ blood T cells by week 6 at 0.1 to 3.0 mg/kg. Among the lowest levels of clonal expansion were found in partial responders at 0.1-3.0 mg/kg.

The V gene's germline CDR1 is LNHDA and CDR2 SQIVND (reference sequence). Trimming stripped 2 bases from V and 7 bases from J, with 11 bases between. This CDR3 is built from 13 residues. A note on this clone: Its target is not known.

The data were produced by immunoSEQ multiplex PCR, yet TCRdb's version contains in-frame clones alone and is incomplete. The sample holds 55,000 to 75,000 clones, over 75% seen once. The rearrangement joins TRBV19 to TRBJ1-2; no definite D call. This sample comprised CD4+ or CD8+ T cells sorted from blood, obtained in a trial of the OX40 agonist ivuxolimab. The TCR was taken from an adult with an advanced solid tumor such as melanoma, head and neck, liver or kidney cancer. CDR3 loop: CASSIKGSGGYTF. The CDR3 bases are TGTGCCAGTAGTATAAAAGGGAGCGGTGGCTACACCTTC.